A single sample is the source of the 26 T cell receptor beta chains below, sequenced in a study of T cells in Graves' hyperthyroidism and ophthalmopathy. RNA transcripts yielded amplified TCR beta CDR3 regions. In the first-round RT-PCR of the TCR CDR3, the HTBI primer set was used. TCRdb passed the multiplex PCR reads through MiXCR, listing each CDR3 protein once. The sample shows about 600,000 distinct CDR3 sequences, more than 12% of them seen only once. The sample was blood. The receptors come from a woman between 50 and 59 years old with Graves' ophthalmopathy.

This clonotype was seen a few times. The chain links TRBV7-9 to TRBJ2-3; TRBD2 agrees at 8 bases. CDR3 length equals 16 residues. Looked up from germline, CDR1 is SEHNR and CDR2 is FQNEAQ (reference sequence). V lost 1 base, J lost 4 bases, and 7 bases stayed unmatched. CDR3 sequence: CASSLVVAGWADTQYF. Written as DNA, the CDR3 is TGTGCCAGCAGCTTAGTGGTAGCGGGATGGGCAGATACGCAGTATTTT.

Ten or more counts support this clonotype. This chain links TRBV28 with TRBJ2-5; D is possibly TRBD2 (6 bases). CDR1 MDHEN and CDR2 SYDVKM come from the germline V gene. The CDR3 is 18 amino acids. V lost 2 bases, J lost 2 bases, and 21 bases lay in between. The CDR3 reads CASSLKRGWGGNQETQYF. CDR3 DNA sequence: TGTGCCAGCAGTTTAAAACGGGGCTGGGGAGGTAATCAAGAGACCCAGTACTTC.

This clonotype was found many times. This rearrangement joins TRBV11-3 to TRBJ1-2; 7 bases are shared with TRBD1. Germline CDR1 is SGHNT and CDR2 is YENEEA. The CDR3 runs to 14 residues. V lost 0 bases to trimming and J lost 4 bases; unmatched junction nucleotides: 2. CDR3 nucleotides: TGTGCCAGCAGCTTAGACGGGGACAGCTATGGCTACACCTTC. It encodes CASSLDGDSYGYTF.

In its sample, this clonotype was seen a few times. The V and J genes are TRBV5-8 and TRBJ2-1; D is unresolved. This CDR3 is 15 amino acids long. The V end was cut by 0 bases, the J end by 6 bases, with 13 bases between. Germline V lookup: CDR1 SGHTS, CDR2 YDEGEE. CDR3 sequence reads: CASSLDPLLSNEQFF. Here the CDR3 DNA reads TGTGCCAGCAGCTTGGACCCCTTATTGAGCAATGAGCAGTTCTTC.

In its sample, this clonotype was seen many times. The CDR3 DNA reads TGTGCCAGCGCCCGCGAGTTGAGCTCCTACAATGAGCAGTTCTTC. Translation gives CASARELSSYNEQFF. The chain combines TRBV7-6 with TRBJ2-1; D is undetermined. V lost 8 bases and J lost 0, with 14 bases in between. Germline-derived CDR1 and CDR2 are SGHVS and FNYEAQ. The CDR3 is 15 residues long. The whole variable domain, filled in from reference TRBV7-6 and TRBJ2-1, reads GAGVSQSPRYKVTKRGQDVALRCDPISGHVSLYWYRQALGQGPEFLTYFNYEAQQDKSGLPNDRFSAERPEGSISTLTIQRTEQRDSAMYRCASARELSSYNEQFFGPGTRLTVL.

The rearrangement uses TRBV14 and TRBJ1-1; D unclear. Germline loops: CDR1 SGHDN, CDR2 FVKESK. The CDR3 sequence is 18 residues long. Trimming left V 0 bases short and J 1 base short, with 18 bases between. The CDR3 loop is CASSQERFRNLPNTEAFF. In DNA, the CDR3 is TGTGCCAGCAGCCAAGAGAGGTTCCGTAACTTACCGAACACTGAAGCTTTCTTT.

This clonotype was counted ten times or more. The rearrangement uses TRBV5-1 and TRBJ2-5; D unclear. Germline-derived CDR1 and CDR2 are SGHRS and YFSETQ. This CDR3 region has 14 residues. The V and J ends lost 0 bases and 5 bases respectively, with 11 bases between them. The CDR3 sequence: CASSLDQASETQYF. For the CDR3, the DNA is TGCGCCAGCAGCTTGGATCAGGCTTCGGAGACCCAGTACTTC.

This clonotype was detected many times. The V and J genes are TRBV18 and TRBJ1-1; D gene ambiguous. V dropped 2 bases and J dropped 0 bases, with 10 bases sitting between them. Germline V gene data show CDR1 as KGHSH and CDR2 as LQKENI. The CDR3 spans 15 residues. The CDR3 DNA reads as TGTGCCAGCTCACCAACGACCGATATGAACACTGAAGCTTTCTTT. Protein: CASSPTTDMNTEAFF. Full variable domain (rest looked up from reference TRBV18 and TRBJ1-1): NAGVMQNPRHLVRRRGQEARLRCSPMKGHSHVYWYRQLPEEGLKFMVYLQKENIIDESGMPKERFSAEFPKEGPSILRIQQVVRGDSAAYFCASSPTTDMNTEAFFGQGTRLTVV.

This clonotype was recorded at least ten times. The rearrangement joins TRBV28 to TRBJ2-1, with TRBD2 matching 14 bases. Germline V CDR1 and CDR2: MDHEN, SYDVKM. J lost 9 bases, V lost 6 bases, and 7 bases had no gene match. This CDR3 region has 15 residues. The CDR3 coding sequence is TGTGCCAGCAGATACCCGGGACTAGCGGGAGTTGAGCAGTTCTTC. This translates into CASRYPGLAGVEQFF.

This clonotype came up a few times. The rearrangement uses TRBV11-3 and TRBJ1-2, with D maybe TRBD1 (5 bases). There are 13 residues in the CDR3. Looked up from germline, CDR1 is SGHNT and CDR2 is YENEEA. Trimming stripped 1 base from V and 8 bases from J, with 11 bases between. The CDR3 sequence: CASSLGGTGGYTF. The CDR3 DNA follows: TGTGCCAGCAGCTTAGGTGGGACGGGGGGCTACACCTTC.

Concerning this clonotype: This clone may be a read error of a much larger clone one base away. This chain joins TRBV6-1 and TRBJ2-7; D gene unclear. CDR3 length: 13 residues. Germline V gene lookup returns CDR1 MNHNS and CDR2 SASEGT. In DNA form, the CDR3 reads TGTGCCTGCAGTGAACTGAGAACCTACGAGCAGTACTTC. It translates to CACSELRTYEQYF.

The table lists this clonotype with many counts. The chain links TRBV6-2 or TRBV6-3 to TRBJ2-5; D call uncertain. Looked up from germline, CDR1 is MNHEY and CDR2 is SVGEGT. The CDR3 has 17 amino acids. Trimming removed 2 bases at V and 2 bases at J, with 18 bases between. CDR3 coding DNA: TGTGCCAGCAGTTACACACCCATATTGGCAGCTCAAGAGACCCAGTACTTC. Its translation is CASSYTPILAAQETQYF.

This clonotype has at least ten counts. The chain has TRBV12-3 or TRBV12-4 and TRBJ2-7, with TRBD2 matching over 7 bases. Losses at the gene ends were 3 bases for V and 4 bases for J; bases not matched to a gene: 6. This CDR3 is 14 amino acids long. DNA for the CDR3: TGTGCCAGCAGTTTGCGGCGGGAGAGATACGAGCAGTACTTC. This gives the protein CASSLRRERYEQYF.

The chain is built from TRBV6-1 and TRBJ1-2; 7 bases align to TRBD1. The CDR3 runs 14 residues. The ends lost 4 bases at V and 3 bases at J; junction bases unmatched: 5. Germline CDR1 MNHNS, CDR2 SASEGT. CDR3 DNA sequence: TGTGCCAGCAGTGGGGACAGCAGCTACTATGGCTACACCTTC. This codes for CASSGDSSYYGYTF.

This clonotype turned up a few times. The V call is TRBV7-2, the J call TRBJ2-1; no clear D gene. Germline V lookup: CDR1 SGHTA, CDR2 FQGNSA. Trimming took off 5 bases at V and 8 bases at J, with 7 bases between the two ends. CDR3 length: 11 residues. The DNA of the CDR3 is TGTGCCAGCAGCACTTGGGATGAGCAGTTCTTC. It is translated as CASSTWDEQFF.

The V gene is TRBV28, the J gene TRBJ1-3; D is unresolved. V lost 6 bases and J 5 bases, leaving 17 bases between the germline ends. The germline V gene encodes CDR1 MDHEN and CDR2 SYDVKM. CDR3 length: 15 amino acids. As DNA, the CDR3 is TGTGCCAGCAGCGGGCTTGGGAGCACTAGAAACACCATATATTTT. Translation: CASSGLGSTRNTIYF.

This clonotype has at least ten counts. This rearrangement joins TRBV28 to TRBJ1-4, with a tentative D call TRBD1 (5 bases). The CDR3 is 13 amino acids. Looked up from germline, CDR1 is MDHEN and CDR2 is SYDVKM. V dropped 4 bases and J dropped 6 bases, with 9 bases sitting between them. The CDR3 DNA sequence: TGTGCCAGCAGTTCGACAGAAGATGAAAAACTGTTTTTT. Translating it yields CASSSTEDEKLFF. The whole variable domain, filled in from reference TRBV28 and TRBJ1-4, reads DVKVTQSSRYLVKRTGEKVFLECVQDMDHENMFWYRQDPGLGLRLIYFSYDVKMKEKGDIPEGYSVSREKKERFSLILESASTNQTSMYLCASSSTEDEKLFFGSGTQLSVL.

This clonotype was counted a few times. The gene calls are TRBV24-1 and TRBJ2-1; no clear D. V lost 3 bases, J lost 8 bases, and 13 bases lay in between. Germline CDR1 reads KGHDR; CDR2 reads SFDVKD. The CDR3 is made up of 14 amino acids. The CDR3 nucleotides are TGTGCCACCAGTGATCGGTTGGGTATCTATGAGCAGTTCTTC. Translating gives CATSDRLGIYEQFF.

This clonotype was seen many times. The chain has TRBV5-1 and TRBJ2-7, with D perhaps matching TRBD1 (6 bases). V dropped 3 bases and J dropped 5 bases, with 18 bases sitting between them. The CDR3 totals 15 residues. CDR1 and CDR2 from the germline V gene are SGHRS and YFSETQ. This CDR3 is CASSSSEQGYHEQYF. In DNA form, the CDR3 reads TGCGCCAGCAGCTCGTCGGAACAGGGTTACCACGAGCAGTACTTC.

V is TRBV19 and J is TRBJ2-5; 8 bases are shared with TRBD1. CDR3 length: 16 residues. Germline trimming cut 4 bases from V and 1 base from J; bases unmatched to any gene: 8. The germline V gene has CDR1 LNHDA and CDR2 SQIVND (reference sequence). CDR3 amino acids: CASSTSGGYRQETQYF. Here the CDR3 DNA reads TGTGCCAGTAGTACGTCAGGGGGCTACCGCCAAGAGACCCAGTACTTC.

This clonotype was counted ten times or more. The chain is built from TRBV14 and TRBJ2-7; TRBD1 matches 9 bases. V was pared by 5 bases and J by 3 bases, with 5 bases of the junction left unmatched. CDR1 SGHDN and CDR2 FVKESK come from the germline V gene. The CDR3 loop spans 14 amino acids. The CDR3 DNA follows: TGTGCCAGCAGCGGACCGGGACAGGGCTACGAGCAGTACTTC. Translation gives CASSGPGQGYEQYF.

This clonotype was seen more than once but under ten times. The rearrangement joins TRBV20-1 to TRBJ2-1; 11 bases map to TRBD2. V shed 0 bases and J 2 bases; nucleotides not matched to a gene: 9. This CDR3 has 18 residues. From germline, CDR1 is DFQATT and CDR2 SNEGSKA (reference sequence). The DNA for the CDR3 is TGCAGTGCTAGAGAGGGGGCTAGCGGGAGGAAACCCTACAATGAGCAGTTCTTC. Residues: CSAREGASGRKPYNEQFF.

The chain uses TRBV28 and TRBJ1-3, with 11 bases aligning to TRBD1. The ends lost 6 bases at V and 2 bases at J; junction bases unmatched: 9. Germline V gene data show CDR1 as MDHEN and CDR2 as SYDVKM. This CDR3 region has 17 residues. The DNA of the CDR3 is TGTGCCAGCAGACCTGGGACAGGGGGGTTGACTGGAAACACCATATATTTT. Its protein is CASRPGTGGLTGNTIYF.

This clonotype was observed a handful of times. V is TRBV4-2 and J is TRBJ1-2; D is unresolved. The V and J ends lost 0 bases and 2 bases respectively, with 13 bases between them. Germline CDR1 and CDR2: LGHNA and YNFKEQ. The CDR3 contains 16 residues. The CDR3 spells CASSQDRNSINYGYTF. DNA of the CDR3: TGTGCCAGCAGCCAAGATCGGAACAGCATAAACTATGGCTACACCTTC.

The rearrangement joins TRBV27 to TRBJ1-6, with a weak D call TRBD1 (6 bases). The CDR3 has 15 amino acids. Trimming shortened V by 5 bases and J by 7 bases, and 15 bases separated the two germline ends. CDR1 is MNHEY, CDR2 SMNVEV, per germline (reference sequence). CDR3 nucleotide sequence: TGTGCCAGCAGTCTCCCACAGGGACCGAATTCACCCCTCCACTTT. It specifies CASSLPQGPNSPLHF.

This clonotype was counted only a few times. The chain joins TRBV6-6 to TRBJ2-7; 8 nucleotides align to TRBD2. The germline gives CDR1 MNHNY, CDR2 SVGAGI (reference sequence). This CDR3 region has 16 residues. After removal of 0 bases from V and 2 bases from J, the junction contained 6 bases not matched to a gene. The CDR3 DNA sequence: TGTGCCAGCAGTTACTCGCAGAGCGGGGGAGCCTACGAGCAGTACTTC. It translates to CASSYSQSGGAYEQYF.